Shown below are 28 T cell receptor beta chains from a single sample sequenced in a study of blood T cell repertoires in COVID-19. Method: immunoSEQ multiplex PCR; TCRdb's copy keeps in-frame clones and lacks some. The sample lists 150,000 to 200,000 clones, more than 75% occurring once. Sequencing input: peripheral blood. These receptors were collected from a man aged 55 to 70 with active or convalescent COVID-19.

The chain employs TRBV2 and TRBJ2-6; D ambiguous. The CDR3 totals 14 residues. Trimming took 5 bases from V and 0 from J, leaving 5 bases between them. Germline-derived CDR1 and CDR2 are SNHLY and FYNNEI. This chain's CDR3 is CASSYGSGANVLTF. Written as DNA, the CDR3 is TGTGCCAGCAGTTACGGCTCTGGGGCCAACGTCCTGACTTTC.

The V call is TRBV19, the J call TRBJ2-7, with a tentative D call TRBD1 (6 bases). V lost 4 bases to trimming and J lost 0 bases, with 10 bases between them. Germline CDR1 reads LNHDA; CDR2 reads SQIVND (reference sequence). The CDR3 runs 14 residues. The CDR3 bases are TGTGCCAGTAGTAGCATACAGGGCTCCTACGAGCAGTACTTC. Translation gives CASSSIQGSYEQYF. The full variable domain, rest sourced from reference TRBV19 and TRBJ2-7, is DGGITQSPKYLFRKEGQNVTLSCEQNLNHDAMYWYRQDPGQGLRLIYYSQIVNDFQKGDIAEGYSVSREKKESFPLTVTSAQKNPTAFYLCASSSIQGSYEQYFGPGTRLTVT.

This sequence joins TRBV19 and TRBJ1-5, with a possible D match to TRBD1 (5 bases). Trimming removed 5 bases at V and 0 bases at J, with 11 bases between. CDR1 and CDR2 (germline): LNHDA, SQIVND (reference sequence). The CDR3 runs 15 residues. The CDR3 loop reads CASSGSGNSNQPQHF. DNA of the CDR3: TGTGCCAGTAGTGGATCAGGGAATAGCAATCAGCCCCAGCATTTT.

The chain carries TRBV2 and TRBJ1-5, with 7 nucleotides matching TRBD1. Germline V CDR1 and CDR2: SNHLY, FYNNEI. The trim removed 7 bases at V and 2 bases at J, leaving 5 bases unmatched. The CDR3 totals 14 residues. The CDR3 here is CASIIDRGNQPQHF. In nucleotides, the CDR3 is TGTGCCAGCATTATAGACAGGGGCAATCAGCCCCAGCATTTT.

This clone has a handful of counts. The chain uses TRBV3-1 (or the pseudogene TRBV3-2) and TRBJ1-2; no definite D call. This CDR3 has 13 amino acids. CDR1 LGHDT and CDR2 YNNKEL come from the germline V gene (reference sequence). V lost 1 base and J lost 4, with 7 bases in between. CDR3 DNA sequence: TGTGCCAGCAGCCAAGGACAAGCCTATGGCTACACCTTC. This encodes CASSQGQAYGYTF.

The V call is TRBV6-2 or TRBV6-3, the J call TRBJ2-3; TRBD1 matches at 7 bases. Germline CDR1 is MNHEY and CDR2 is SVGEGT. The CDR3 length is 15 residues. V trimming: 2 bases; J trimming: 2 bases; junction bases outside the gene matches: 4. CDR3 nucleotides: TGTGCCAGCAGTTACCCGACAGGGAACACAGATACGCAGTATTTT. This codes for CASSYPTGNTDTQYF.

The count of this clone is one. The V and J genes are TRBV4-1 and TRBJ1-4, with D unclear. The germline V gene has CDR1 MGHRA and CDR2 YSYEKL. The CDR3 totals 15 residues. Trimming left V 4 bases short and J 3 bases short, with 12 bases between. The CDR3 spells CASSRGWGANEKLFF. CDR3 DNA sequence: TGCGCCAGCAGCCGTGGGTGGGGAGCTAATGAAAAACTGTTTTTT.

V is TRBV25-1 and J is TRBJ2-1; TRBD2 aligns across 10 bases. The germline gives CDR1 MGHDK, CDR2 SYGVNS. This CDR3 has 17 amino acids. J was trimmed by 10 bases and V by 5 bases; bases with no gene match: 17. CDR3 bases: TGTGCCAGCAGTTATATTCTAGCGGGGGATGGGGAGGACGAGCAGTTCTTC. Amino acids: CASSYILAGDGEDEQFF.

The CDR3, as DNA: TGTGCCAGCAGCCCGGGACAGTCAAGCTCTGGAAACACCATATATTTT. Amino acid sequence: CASSPGQSSSGNTIYF. The chain has TRBV7-9 and TRBJ1-3; 7 positions agree with TRBD1. Germline V lookup: CDR1 SEHNR, CDR2 FQNEAQ (reference sequence). Losses at the gene ends were 5 bases for V and 0 bases for J; bases not matched to a gene: 7. The CDR3 has 16 residues. The full variable domain, in which reference TRBV7-9 and TRBJ1-3 provide the parts outside the CDR3, is DTGVSQNPRHKITKRGQNVTFRCDPISEHNRLYWYRQTLGQGPEFLTYFQNEAQLEKSRLLSDRFSAERPKGSFSTLEIQRTEQGDSAMYLCASSPGQSSSGNTIYFGEGSWLTVV.

The chain carries TRBV5-1 and TRBJ2-3, with 7 bases matching TRBD1. V trimming: 2 bases; J trimming: 3 bases; junction bases outside the gene matches: 0. CDR1 is SGHRS and CDR2 is YFSETQ in the germline V gene. The CDR3 is made up of 13 amino acids. The CDR3 region is CASSFRGTDTQYF. Here the CDR3 DNA reads TGCGCCAGCAGCTTCAGGGGGACAGATACGCAGTATTTT.

The chain employs TRBV14 and TRBJ1-3; D is perhaps TRBD1 (5 bases). The CDR3 is made up of 15 amino acids. The germline CDR1 and CDR2 sequences are SGHDN and FVKESK. The ends were cut back, 3 bases at V and 3 bases at J, with 12 bases in the middle. For the CDR3, the DNA is TGTGCCAGCAGCCAGCGGGGCGAGGGTGGAAACACCATATATTTT. Amino acids: CASSQRGEGGNTIYF.

This chain joins TRBV7-6 and TRBJ1-5; 7 bases align to TRBD1. The CDR3 sequence is 16 residues long. Germline V gene data show CDR1 as SGHVS and CDR2 as FNYEAQ. The V segment lost 6 bases and the J segment 9 bases; nucleotides outside the gene matches: 17. As DNA, the CDR3 is TGTGCCAGCAGGGAAACGACAGGGAGACAACTTCTGCCCCAGCATTTT. This codes for CASRETTGRQLLPQHF.

This rearrangement joins TRBV6-5 to TRBJ2-7, with 9 bases aligning to TRBD1. V lost 0 bases and J lost 3; bases outside the gene matches: 6. Per germline, CDR1 MNHEY and CDR2 SVGAGI. This CDR3 is built from 16 residues. In DNA, the CDR3 is TGTGCCAGCAGTTACTCCGGGACAGGGAACCTCTACGAGCAGTACTTC. Protein product: CASSYSGTGNLYEQYF.

V is TRBV5-1 and J is TRBJ2-4; D is perhaps TRBD2 (5 bases). The germline V gene has CDR1 SGHRS and CDR2 YFSETQ. The CDR3 has 15 amino acids. With 2 bases removed from V and 2 bases from J, the gap between germline ends came to 11 bases. CDR3 nucleotide sequence: TGCGCCAGCAGCTTCCCGGACTTAACCAAAAACATTCAGTACTTC. This encodes CASSFPDLTKNIQYF.

V usage is TRBV18 and J usage is TRBJ2-3, with 7 bases matching TRBD2. J was trimmed by 7 bases and V by 3 bases; bases with no gene match: 13. CDR3 size: 16 residues. Looked up from germline, CDR1 is KGHSH and CDR2 is LQKENI. DNA of the CDR3: TGTGCCAGCTCACCTTTTATGCGGGAGATCCCGAATACGCAGTATTTT. Protein: CASSPFMREIPNTQYF. The full variable domain, in which reference TRBV18 and TRBJ2-3 provide the parts outside the CDR3, is NAGVMQNPRHLVRRRGQEARLRCSPMKGHSHVYWYRQLPEEGLKFMVYLQKENIIDESGMPKERFSAEFPKEGPSILRIQQVVRGDSAAYFCASSPFMREIPNTQYFGPGTRLTVL.

The CDR3 sequence: CASSLGAGGVDGELFF. CDR3 nucleotide sequence: TGTGCCAGCAGCTTGGGGGCGGGGGGAGTCGACGGGGAGCTGTTTTTT. The rearrangement uses TRBV5-4 and TRBJ2-2; 8 nucleotides line up with TRBD2. The CDR3 totals 16 residues. Germline CDR1 reads SGHNT; CDR2 reads YYREEE (reference sequence). V lost 0 bases to trimming and J lost 7 bases; unmatched junction nucleotides: 8. Looking up the rest from reference TRBV5-4 and TRBJ2-2 gives the full variable domain: ETGVTQSPTHLIKTRGQQVTLRCSSQSGHNTVSWYQQALGQGPQFIFQYYREEENGRGNFPPRFSGLQFPNYSSELNVNALELDDSALYLCASSLGAGGVDGELFFGEGSRLTVL.

The V call is TRBV5-1, the J call TRBJ2-3; tentative D call: TRBD2 (6 bases). CDR1 and CDR2 from the germline V gene are SGHRS and YFSETQ. Trimming shortened V by 1 base and J by 9 bases, and 21 bases separated the two germline ends. The CDR3 contains 16 residues. This CDR3 is CASSLSSGVQTGTQYF. The CDR3 DNA is TGCGCCAGCAGCTTGTCTTCGGGGGTCCAAACGGGGACGCAGTATTTT.

The J gene is TRBJ1-4, the V gene TRBV6-4; 10 positions match TRBD1. This CDR3 comprises 14 residues. Germline V gene lookup returns CDR1 MRHNA and CDR2 SNTAGT. V shed 5 bases, J shed 5 bases, and the junction held 2 bases outside the gene matches. The CDR3 loop reads CASSMGQGNEKLFF. The CDR3 region has the DNA TGTGCCAGCAGTATGGGACAGGGGAATGAAAAACTGTTTTTT.

This chain links TRBV5-4 with TRBJ1-1; the D gene is possibly TRBD1 (5 bases). The CDR3 totals 17 residues. V lost 4 bases and J 1 base, leaving 20 bases between the germline ends. CDR1 SGHNT and CDR2 YYREEE come from the germline V gene (reference sequence). The chain's CDR3 is CASSRTGGRGGNTEAFF. The CDR3, as DNA: TGTGCCAGCAGCCGAACCGGGGGAAGAGGCGGGAACACTGAAGCTTTCTTT.

The V call is TRBV7-9, the J call TRBJ2-5; 10 bases match TRBD1. J was trimmed by 10 bases and V by 0 bases; bases with no gene match: 8. The germline V gene has CDR1 SEHNR and CDR2 FQNEAQ (reference sequence). The CDR3 covers 15 residues. CDR3 loop: CASSLAARTGGGQYF. The DNA of the CDR3 is TGTGCCAGCAGCTTAGCAGCCCGGACAGGGGGAGGCCAGTACTTC.

The chain combines TRBV6-5 with TRBJ1-3; D is perhaps TRBD1 (5 bases). Trimming stripped 6 bases from V and 4 bases from J, with 13 bases between. This CDR3 contains 14 residues. Germline lookup yields CDR1 MNHEY and CDR2 SVGAGI. The CDR3 nucleotides read TGTGCCAGCAGACTCGGGGGGTTGGGAAACACCATATATTTT. Amino acids: CASRLGGLGNTIYF.

The rearrangement uses TRBV11-1 and TRBJ2-5; 9 nucleotides match TRBD1. The CDR3 is 15 amino acids. Trimming took 5 bases from V and 5 from J; bases not matched to a gene: 9. Germline assignment: CDR1 SGHAT and CDR2 FQDESV (reference sequence). The CDR3 bases are TGTGCCAGCAGCCCGGACAGGGGAACGGGGGAGACCCAGTACTTC. It codes for CASSPDRGTGETQYF.

V is TRBV12-3 or TRBV12-4 and J is TRBJ1-1; no firm D call. This CDR3 has 13 residues. Between the trimmed V and J ends, which lost 2 bases and 3 bases, there was a span of 7 bases. CDR3 coding DNA: TGTGCCAGCAGTTTAATGGGCGACACTGAAGCTTTCTTT. Residues: CASSLMGDTEAFF.

The J gene is TRBJ1-2, the V gene TRBV6-5; D remains unclear. Germline loops: CDR1 MNHEY, CDR2 SVGAGI. V gave up 4 bases and J gave up 2 bases, with 5 bases separating them. CDR3 length: 12 amino acids. CDR3 bases: TGTGCCAGCAGTTCTGTCAACTATGGCTACACCTTC. It specifies CASSSVNYGYTF.

The V call is TRBV5-5, the J call TRBJ1-5; possible D gene TRBD1, 6 bases. The germline V gene encodes CDR1 SGHKS and CDR2 YYEKEE (reference sequence). The V end lost 0 bases, the J end lost 6 bases, and 7 bases lay between the germline ends. The CDR3 spans 13 residues. The DNA for the CDR3 is TGTGCCAGCAGCTTGGGGGGGCTTCAGCCCCAGCATTTT. Its translation: CASSLGGLQPQHF.

The chain combines TRBV5-1 with TRBJ2-2; 9 positions match TRBD2. The CDR3 has 16 amino acids. The trim removed 1 base at V and 0 bases at J, leaving 1 base unmatched. In germline, CDR1 is SGHRS, CDR2 YFSETQ. CDR3 region: CASSLLAGANTGELFF. In DNA form, the CDR3 reads TGCGCCAGCAGCTTGTTAGCGGGGGCGAACACCGGGGAGCTGTTTTTT. The variable domain in full, with the rest retrieved from reference TRBV5-1 and TRBJ2-2, is KAGVTQTPRYLIKTRGQQVTLSCSPISGHRSVSWYQQTPGQGLQFLFEYFSETQRNKGNFPGRFSGRQFSNSRSEMNVSTLELGDSALYLCASSLLAGANTGELFFGEGSRLTVL.

The chain joins TRBV6-5 to TRBJ1-1, with 8 bases that match TRBD1. The CDR3 is 15 amino acids. The trim removed 0 bases at V and 4 bases at J, leaving 4 bases unmatched. Germline values: CDR1 MNHEY, CDR2 SVGAGI. The CDR3 loop reads CASSYSQTGVTEAFF. The DNA of the CDR3 is TGTGCCAGCAGTTACTCGCAGACAGGGGTCACTGAAGCTTTCTTT.

This clone is a singleton in its sample. V and J are TRBV12-5 and TRBJ2-3; D uncertain. Trimming shortened V by 4 bases and J by 0 bases, and 5 bases separated the two germline ends. The CDR3 is made up of 13 amino acids. Germline V CDR1 and CDR2: LGHNT, FRNRAP. This CDR3 reads CASGSRSTDTQYF. The CDR3 DNA is TGTGCTAGTGGTTCCAGGAGCACAGATACGCAGTATTTT.